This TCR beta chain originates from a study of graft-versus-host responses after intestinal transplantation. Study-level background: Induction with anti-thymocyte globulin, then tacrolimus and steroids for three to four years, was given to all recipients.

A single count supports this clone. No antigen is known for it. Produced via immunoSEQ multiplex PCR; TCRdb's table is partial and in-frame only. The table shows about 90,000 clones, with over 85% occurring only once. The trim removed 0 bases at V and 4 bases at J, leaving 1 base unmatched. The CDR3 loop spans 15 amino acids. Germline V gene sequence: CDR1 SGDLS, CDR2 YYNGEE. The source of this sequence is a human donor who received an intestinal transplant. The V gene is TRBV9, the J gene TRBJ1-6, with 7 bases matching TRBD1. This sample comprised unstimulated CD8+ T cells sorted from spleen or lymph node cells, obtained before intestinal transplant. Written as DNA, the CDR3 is TGTGCCAGCAGCGTAGAGGGACAGTATAATTCACCCCTCCACTTT. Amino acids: CASSVEGQYNSPLHF.